The sequence of this T cell receptor (beta chain) was determined in a study of CD8+ T cells in alopecia areata. Study-level findings and limits: When scalp samples are sequenced, resident alphabeta T cells of normal skin are also captured.

The V gene lost 0 bases and the J gene lost 3 bases, with 14 bases spanning the gap. Germline-derived CDR1 and CDR2 are SGHAT and FQNNGV. The CDR3 runs 16 residues. This clone has a handful of counts. Its antigen remains unidentified. RNA, once extracted, was reverse transcribed into cDNA for use as the sequencing template. Sequenced by immunoSEQ multiplex PCR; TCRdb stores in-frame clones only, minus some. The sample carries approximately 100,000 clones, around 50% recorded once. CD4+ and CD8+ T cells were sorted from PBMCs. The chain recombines TRBV11-2 with TRBJ1-1, with a possible D match to TRBD1 (5 bases). Sample: CD4+ T cells sorted from blood. The receptor was derived from a human donor in good health. The CDR3 region is CASSLEFGRVHTEAFF. The CDR3 DNA follows: TGTGCCAGCAGCTTAGAGTTCGGCAGGGTGCACACTGAAGCTTTCTTT. The variable domain in full, with the rest retrieved from reference TRBV11-2 and TRBJ1-1, is EAGVAQSPRYKIIEKRQSVAFWCNPISGHATLYWYQQILGQGPKLLIQFQNNGVVDDSQLPKDRFSAERLKGVDSTLKIQPAKLEDSAVYLCASSLEFGRVHTEAFFGQGTRLTVV.